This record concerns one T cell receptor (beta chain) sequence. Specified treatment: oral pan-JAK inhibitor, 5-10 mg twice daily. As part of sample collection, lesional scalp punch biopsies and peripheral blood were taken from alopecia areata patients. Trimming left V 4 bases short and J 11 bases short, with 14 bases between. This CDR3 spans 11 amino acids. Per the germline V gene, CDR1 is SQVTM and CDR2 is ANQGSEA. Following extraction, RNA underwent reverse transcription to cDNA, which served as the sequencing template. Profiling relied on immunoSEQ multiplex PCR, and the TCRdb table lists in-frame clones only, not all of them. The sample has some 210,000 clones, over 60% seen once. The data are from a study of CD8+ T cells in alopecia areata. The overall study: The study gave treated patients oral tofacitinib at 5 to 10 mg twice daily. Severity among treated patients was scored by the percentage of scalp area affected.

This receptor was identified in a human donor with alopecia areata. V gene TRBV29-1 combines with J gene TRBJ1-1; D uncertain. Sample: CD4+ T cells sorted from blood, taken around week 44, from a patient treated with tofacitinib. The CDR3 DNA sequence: TGCAGCGTTGTTTTCCGAATCGAGGCTTTCTTT. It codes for CSVVFRIEAFF.